Detailed here is one TCR delta chain. Its antigen target is currently unknown. Base qualities are not at hand, and no much larger clone is one base apart. The data derive from a study of gamma-delta T cells after stem cell transplantation (dated by TCRdb to about 2016). Library construction relied on RT-PCR. Sequencing took place on an Illumina MiSeq. Clones were re-identified by TCRdb from the public reads with CATT, and rows with the same DNA were merged. The sample table shows over 2,500 delta-chain clones, and roughly 9% are seen once. The top ten clones comprise approximately 9% of the sample. V is pruned by 3 bases and J by 3 bases, leaving 25 bases of the junction without a gene match. The CDR1 and CDR2 encoded by the germline V gene are TSWWSYY and QGS. From its cysteine to its phenylalanine, the CDR3 spans 23 amino acids. The sequence is cut down to CDR3 DNA, 69 bases in frame from base 1.

The clonotype originates from a human donor. It is not recorded whose cells these are; they may come from a transplant donor. Recombination joined TRDV1 with TRDJ1; a stretch of 13 junction bases matches TRDD3. The sample consisted of gamma-delta T cells. The CDR3 region: CALGDPPPTGRLGDTMRPDKLIF. The nucleotide sequence reads as follows: TGTGCTCTTGGGGATCCTCCTCCCACAGGGCGACTGGGGGATACGATGCGTCCCGATAAACTCATCTTT.